Sequencing of this TCR beta chain was carried out in a study of blood T cell repertoires in COVID-19. Turning to the study itself: COVID-19 samples from acute and convalescent phases originated in the United States, Italy and Spain. From T cells, B-cell-depleted T cells, or PBMCs came the material, which was cDNA or gDNA.

This clone was seen a few times. Authors' processing steps: Estimation of nucleated cell counts was performed using reference gene primer amplification. This table comes from immunoSEQ multiplex PCR, and its TCRdb copy is limited to in-frame clones, with some not included. D and trimming were read from the DNA, whereas the V and J calls and clone size are those reported in that table. The sample consists of about 110,000 clones, over 75% of them appearing once. J lost 0 bases, V lost 7 bases, and 3 bases had no gene match. CDR3 length: 13 amino acids. CDR1 and CDR2 (germline): MNHNY, SVGAGI (reference sequence).

The chain joins TRBV6-6 to TRBJ2-7, with 7 positions matching TRBD1. The sequencing input was peripheral blood. The sequence was collected from a woman between 50 and 59 years old with acute or convalescent COVID-19. CDR3 sequence reads: CASKTGSSYEQYF. The CDR3, as DNA: TGTGCCAGCAAGACAGGGAGCTCCTACGAGCAGTACTTC.